These 2 T cell receptor beta chains were sequenced from one sample in a study of molecular identifiers for immune sequencing clone quantification (dated by TCRdb to about 2018). Receptor amplification or capture employed PCR. This sample was sequenced with a NextSeq 500. TCRdb trimmed the raw reads at Q25, called clones with MiXCR and kept productive beta chains. Every distinct CDR3 protein forms one entry, paired with its most common genes and DNA. The sample table holds under 800,000 distinct CDR3 sequences, of which less than 30% were seen once. The ten largest clones take up roughly 0.83% of the sample. The sample consisted of naive CD8+ T cells from blood, with Jurkat cell RNA spiked in. The intended sense of this specimen's cell subset or site label: FACS-sorted CD8+CD4-CCR7+CD45RA+ naive T cells. The receptor set was obtained from a human donor in good health. Some libraries in this study had Jurkat cell RNA spiked in.

The chain uses TRBV20-1 and TRBJ1-5; 8 nucleotides line up with TRBD1. V lost 5 bases to trimming and J lost 2 bases; unmatched junction nucleotides: 5. CDR1 DFQATT and CDR2 SNEGSKA come from the germline V gene (reference sequence). The CDR3 contains 14 residues. CDR3 sequence: CSAEDREGNQPQHF. CDR3 nucleotide sequence: TGCAGTGCTGAGGACAGGGAGGGCAATCAGCCCCAGCATTTT.

In its sample, this clonotype was seen many times. The chain couples TRBV20-1 to TRBJ2-3, with D hard to call. In germline, CDR1 is DFQATT, CDR2 SNEGSKA (reference sequence). This CDR3 region has 13 residues. V was pared by 5 bases and J by 0 bases, with 9 bases between. CDR3 region: CSAEHPSTDTQYF. Written as DNA, the CDR3 is TGCAGTGCTGAACACCCCAGCACAGATACGCAGTATTTT.